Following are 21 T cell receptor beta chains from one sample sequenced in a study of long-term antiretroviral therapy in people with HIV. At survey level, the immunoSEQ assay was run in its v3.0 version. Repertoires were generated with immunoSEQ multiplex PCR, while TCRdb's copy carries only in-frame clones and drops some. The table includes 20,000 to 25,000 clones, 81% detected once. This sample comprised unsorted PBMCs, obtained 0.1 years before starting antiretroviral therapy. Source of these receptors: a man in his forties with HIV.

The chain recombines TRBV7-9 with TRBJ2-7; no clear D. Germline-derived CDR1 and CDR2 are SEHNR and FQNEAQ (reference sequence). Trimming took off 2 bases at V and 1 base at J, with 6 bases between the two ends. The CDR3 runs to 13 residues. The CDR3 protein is CASSLPGSYEQYF. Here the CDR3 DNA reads TGTGCCAGCAGCTTACCAGGATCCTACGAGCAGTACTTC. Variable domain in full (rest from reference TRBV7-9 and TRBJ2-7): DTGVSQNPRHKITKRGQNVTFRCDPISEHNRLYWYRQTLGQGPEFLTYFQNEAQLEKSRLLSDRFSAERPKGSFSTLEIQRTEQGDSAMYLCASSLPGSYEQYFGPGTRLTVT.

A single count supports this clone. The CDR3, as DNA: TGCGCCAGCAGCCAAGGTCGGGGCGCCTACGAGCAGTACTTC. Translation gives CASSQGRGAYEQYF. This chain connects TRBV4-3 to TRBJ2-7; D could derive from TRBD1 or TRBD2 (5 bases each). V lost 1 base to trimming and J lost 2 bases, with 9 bases between them. The CDR3 extends over 14 amino acids. The germline V gene has CDR1 LGHNA and CDR2 YSLEER.

CDR3 DNA: TGTGCCAGCAAAAGGGGCACATTCAATCAGCCCCAGCATTTT. As protein: CASKRGTFNQPQHF. The V and J genes are TRBV28 and TRBJ1-5, with D possibly TRBD1 on 5 matching bases. Trimming removed 7 bases from V and 3 bases from J, with 13 bases in between. Per germline, CDR1 MDHEN and CDR2 SYDVKM. The CDR3 is 14 residues long.

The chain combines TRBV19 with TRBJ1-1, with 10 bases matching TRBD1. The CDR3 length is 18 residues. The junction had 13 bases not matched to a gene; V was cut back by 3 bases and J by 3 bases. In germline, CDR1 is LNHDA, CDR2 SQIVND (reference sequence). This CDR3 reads CASSMASGTGDRDTEAFF. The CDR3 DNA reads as TGTGCCAGTAGTATGGCTAGCGGGACAGGGGATCGGGACACTGAAGCTTTCTTT.

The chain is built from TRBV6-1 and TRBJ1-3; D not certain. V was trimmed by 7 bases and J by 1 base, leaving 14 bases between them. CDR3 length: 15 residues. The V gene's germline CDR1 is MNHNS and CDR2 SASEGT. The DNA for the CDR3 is TGTGCCAGCAATAGGAGAGGGAGGTCTGGAAACACCATATATTTT. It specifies CASNRRGRSGNTIYF.

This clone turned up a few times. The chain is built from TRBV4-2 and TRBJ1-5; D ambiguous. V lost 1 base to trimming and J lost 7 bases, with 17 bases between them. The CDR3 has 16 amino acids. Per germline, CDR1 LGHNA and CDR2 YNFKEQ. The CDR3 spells CASSQGGREGVQPQHF. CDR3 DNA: TGTGCCAGCAGCCAAGGGGGTAGGGAAGGTGTCCAGCCCCAGCATTTT.

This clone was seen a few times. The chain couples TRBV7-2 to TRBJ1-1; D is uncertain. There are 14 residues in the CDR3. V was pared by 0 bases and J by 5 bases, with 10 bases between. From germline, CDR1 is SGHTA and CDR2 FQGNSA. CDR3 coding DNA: TGTGCCAGCAGCTTAGCCCGACCGGGTACTGAAGCTTTCTTT. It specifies CASSLARPGTEAFF.

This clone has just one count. Written as DNA, the CDR3 is TGTGCCAGCAGCTTCGACAGGGTCACACCCACACAGCCCCAGCATTTT. Translation: CASSFDRVTPTQPQHF. This chain connects TRBV5-5 to TRBJ1-5; 7 nucleotides agree with TRBD1. The CDR3 extends over 16 amino acids. V was clipped by 2 bases and J by 7 bases; unmatched bases: 12. Germline lookup yields CDR1 SGHKS and CDR2 YYEKEE (reference sequence).

The CDR3 DNA follows: TGTGCCAGCAGCTTAGTGATGGGGTACGAGCAGTACTTC. This gives the protein CASSLVMGYEQYF. The chain is built from TRBV11-2 and TRBJ2-7; D not certain. This CDR3 has 13 amino acids. Germline loops: CDR1 SGHAT, CDR2 FQNNGV. The V gene lost 1 base and the J gene lost 4 bases, with 8 bases spanning the gap.

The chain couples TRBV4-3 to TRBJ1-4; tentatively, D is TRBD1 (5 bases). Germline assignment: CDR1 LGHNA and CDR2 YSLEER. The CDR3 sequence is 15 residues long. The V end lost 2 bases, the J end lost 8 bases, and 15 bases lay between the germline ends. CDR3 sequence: CASSQQTGTLEKLFF. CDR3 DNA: TGCGCCAGCAGCCAACAAACCGGGACTCTGGAAAAACTGTTTTTT.

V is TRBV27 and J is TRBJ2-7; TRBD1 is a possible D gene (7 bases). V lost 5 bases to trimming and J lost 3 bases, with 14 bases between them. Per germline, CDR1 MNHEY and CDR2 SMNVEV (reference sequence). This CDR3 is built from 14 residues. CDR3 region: CASSRNRGGYEQYF. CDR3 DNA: TGTGCCAGCAGTCGGAACAGGGGAGGCTACGAGCAGTACTTC.

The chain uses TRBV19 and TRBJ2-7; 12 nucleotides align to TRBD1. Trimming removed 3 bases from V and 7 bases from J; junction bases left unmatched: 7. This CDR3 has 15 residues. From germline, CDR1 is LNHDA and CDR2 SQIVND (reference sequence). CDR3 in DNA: TGTGCCAGTAGTATGGGACAGGGGGCTGTGGGGGAGCAGTACTTC. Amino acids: CASSMGQGAVGEQYF.

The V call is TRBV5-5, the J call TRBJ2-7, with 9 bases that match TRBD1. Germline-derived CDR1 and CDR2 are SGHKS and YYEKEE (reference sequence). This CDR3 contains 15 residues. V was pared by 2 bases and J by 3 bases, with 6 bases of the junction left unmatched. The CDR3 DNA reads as TGTGCCAGCAGCTTAACCGGGACAGGGATCTACGAGCAGTACTTC. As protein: CASSLTGTGIYEQYF.

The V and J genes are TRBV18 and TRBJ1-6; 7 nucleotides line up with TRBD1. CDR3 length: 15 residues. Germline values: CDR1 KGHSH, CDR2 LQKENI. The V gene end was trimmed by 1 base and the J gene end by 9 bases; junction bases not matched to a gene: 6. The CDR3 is CASSPLDRESSPLHF. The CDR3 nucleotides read TGTGCCAGCTCACCACTTGACAGGGAAAGTTCACCCCTCCACTTT.

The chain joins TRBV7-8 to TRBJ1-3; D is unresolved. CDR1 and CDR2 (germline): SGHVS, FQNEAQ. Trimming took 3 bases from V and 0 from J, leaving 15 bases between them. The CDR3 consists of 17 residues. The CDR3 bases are TGTGCCAGCAGCTTGGAGGCCAGGCCGAGCTCTGGAAACACCATATATTTT. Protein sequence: CASSLEARPSSGNTIYF.

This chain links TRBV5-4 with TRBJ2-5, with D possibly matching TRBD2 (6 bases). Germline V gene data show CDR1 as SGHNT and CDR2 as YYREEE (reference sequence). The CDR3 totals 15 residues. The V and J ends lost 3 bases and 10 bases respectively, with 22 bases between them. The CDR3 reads CASSSIGGDEIGQYF. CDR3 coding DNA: TGTGCCAGCAGCTCCATCGGGGGAGATGAAATCGGCCAGTACTTC. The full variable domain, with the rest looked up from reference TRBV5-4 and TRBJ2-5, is ETGVTQSPTHLIKTRGQQVTLRCSSQSGHNTVSWYQQALGQGPQFIFQYYREEENGRGNFPPRFSGLQFPNYSSELNVNALELDDSALYLCASSSIGGDEIGQYFGPGTRLLVL.

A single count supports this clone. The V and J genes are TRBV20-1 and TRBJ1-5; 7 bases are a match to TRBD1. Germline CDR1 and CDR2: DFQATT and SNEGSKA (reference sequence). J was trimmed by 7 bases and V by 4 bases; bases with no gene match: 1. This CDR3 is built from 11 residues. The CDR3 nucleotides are TGCAGTGCTAAAGGGGGCCAGCCCCAGCATTTT. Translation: CSAKGGQPQHF.

The CDR3 here is CATPGLAGERLGEQYF. For the CDR3, the DNA is TGTGCCACCCCGGGACTAGCGGGAGAACGGTTAGGCGAGCAGTACTTC. This rearrangement joins TRBV27 to TRBJ2-7; 14 positions match TRBD2. The germline CDR1 and CDR2 sequences are MNHEY and SMNVEV (reference sequence). The V and J ends lost 10 bases and 6 bases, in that order; junction bases with no gene match: 14. This CDR3 comprises 16 residues.

As DNA, the CDR3 is TGCGCCAGCAGCTCGACGGACAGGGACCAAGAGACCCAGTACTTC. Its protein product is CASSSTDRDQETQYF. This chain links TRBV5-1 with TRBJ2-5; 8 bases are a match to TRBD1. CDR1 is SGHRS and CDR2 is YFSETQ in the germline V gene. CDR3 size: 15 residues. Trimming took 3 bases from V and 0 from J; bases not matched to a gene: 4.

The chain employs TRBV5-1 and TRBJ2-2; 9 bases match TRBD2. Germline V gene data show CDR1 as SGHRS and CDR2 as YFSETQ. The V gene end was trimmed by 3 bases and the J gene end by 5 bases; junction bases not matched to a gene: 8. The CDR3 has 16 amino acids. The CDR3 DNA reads TGCGCCAGCAGCTACATAGCGGGAGAGGGGACCGGGGAGCTGTTTTTT. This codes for CASSYIAGEGTGELFF.

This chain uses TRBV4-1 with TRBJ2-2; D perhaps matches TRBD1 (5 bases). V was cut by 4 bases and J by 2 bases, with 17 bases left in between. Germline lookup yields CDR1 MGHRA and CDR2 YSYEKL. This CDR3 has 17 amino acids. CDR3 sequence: CASSLRRGAINTGELFF. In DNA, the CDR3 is TGCGCCAGCAGCCTAAGAAGGGGCGCGATAAACACCGGGGAGCTGTTTTTT.